The clone carrying this TCR beta chain occurred a few times. Its antigen is unidentified. This record comes from a study of blood T cells in healthy people across ages. Study observations and caveats: Naive and antigen-experienced cells were not separated, limiting conclusive comparison. Because donor CMV status was unknown, expanded clonotype changes were possibly confounded. Age advanced and TCR beta diversity per million T cells fell, roughly linearly.

The germline V and J ends were trimmed by 6 bases and 6 bases, with 13 bases remaining between them. The CDR3 is 13 amino acids. PCR was performed a second time for roughly 6 to 12 cycles using a sample-barcoded 5' primer and a J-beta primer mix. One entry per CDR3 protein results from TCRdb running MiXCR on the 5' RACE reads. There are some 1.8 million distinct CDR3 sequences in the sample; about 39% occur only once, and roughly 23% lies in the top ten. The clonotype originates from a human donor in good health. The chain carries TRBV12-3 or TRBV12-4 and TRBJ2-3; weak D call: TRBD2 (6 bases). Sequencing was carried out using blood. CDR3 sequence: CASSRSRGDTQYF. In nucleotides, the CDR3 is TGTGCCAGCAGCCGAAGCCGGGGGGATACGCAGTATTTT.